This T cell receptor (beta chain) emerged from a study of identical twins. Study-level points and caveats: Out-of-frame sharing of TCR alpha in monozygotic twins was underestimated by models. Out-of-frame alpha sequences shared by twins showed excess low generation probability.

This clonotype was recorded a few times. Its antigen is currently unknown. A universal primer binding site was introduced by template switching. The final cDNA contained unique molecular identifiers. One entry per CDR3 protein, called by TCRdb with MiXCR from the 5' RACE reads. The profile shows about 890,000 distinct CDR3 sequences, about 12% of them singletons. Healthy Caucasians alone served as donors. V trimming: 4 bases; J trimming: 8 bases; junction bases outside the gene matches: 4. This CDR3 is built from 12 residues. Germline V gene sequence: CDR1 MNHNY, CDR2 SVGAGI (reference sequence). The data were also submitted as part of a second study, on yellow fever vaccine responses in identical twins.

The V and J genes are TRBV6-6 and TRBJ1-2; 7 bases are shared with TRBD1. The TCR was taken from a woman under 30 in good health. Sequencing used PBMCs. CDR3 residues: CASSSDRDGYTF. The CDR3, as DNA: TGTGCCAGCAGTTCTGACAGGGACGGCTACACCTTC.